The 28 T cell receptor beta chains in this list originate from one sample, sequenced in a study of blood T cell repertoires in COVID-19. Repertoires were generated with immunoSEQ multiplex PCR, while TCRdb's copy carries only in-frame clones and drops some. The profile shows under 200,000 clones, almost 90% of them singletons. Specimen: peripheral blood. These TCRs come from a young man with active or convalescent COVID-19.

This rearrangement joins TRBV19 to TRBJ2-7; 9 positions match TRBD1. Trimming cost V 4 bases and J 0 bases; bases outside gene matches: 4. CDR3 length: 15 residues. Per germline, CDR1 LNHDA and CDR2 SQIVND (reference sequence). The CDR3 nucleotides are TGTGCCAGTAGTACTGGACAGGGGTTCTCCTACGAGCAGTACTTC. Translation gives CASSTGQGFSYEQYF. Full variable domain (rest looked up from reference TRBV19 and TRBJ2-7): DGGITQSPKYLFRKEGQNVTLSCEQNLNHDAMYWYRQDPGQGLRLIYYSQIVNDFQKGDIAEGYSVSREKKESFPLTVTSAQKNPTAFYLCASSTGQGFSYEQYFGPGTRLTVT.

This clone has more than one count but fewer than ten. The rearrangement joins TRBV10-1 to TRBJ2-7, with 9 bases identical to TRBD1. V lost 5 bases to trimming and J lost 6 bases; unmatched junction nucleotides: 8. Germline V lookup: CDR1 WNHNN, CDR2 SYGVQD (reference sequence). The CDR3 is 14 amino acids. The CDR3, as DNA: TGCGCCAGCAGTCCCCGGGACAGGGTTTCCGAGCAGTACTTC. Translation gives CASSPRDRVSEQYF.

Only a few counts were recorded for this clone. This chain joins TRBV19 and TRBJ2-1, with TRBD1 matching 7 bases. The ends lost 4 bases at V and 4 bases at J; junction bases unmatched: 1. The CDR3 consists of 13 residues. Germline CDR1 LNHDA, CDR2 SQIVND (reference sequence). The CDR3 DNA reads as TGTGCCAGTAGTAAGGACAGGTACAATGAGCAGTTCTTC. The encoded protein is CASSKDRYNEQFF.

V and J are TRBV19 and TRBJ1-5; tentatively, D is TRBD1 (5 bases). Germline lookup yields CDR1 LNHDA and CDR2 SQIVND (reference sequence). The CDR3 length is 15 residues. V lost 4 bases and J 6 bases, leaving 16 bases between the germline ends. CDR3 region: CASSTNGGGGQPQHF. The CDR3 DNA is TGTGCCAGTAGTACCAACGGCGGGGGAGGTCAGCCCCAGCATTTT.

This clone was recorded once. The chain uses TRBV5-1 and TRBJ2-1, with D possibly being TRBD2 (5 bases). CDR1 is SGHRS, CDR2 YFSETQ, per germline. Trimming shortened V by 0 bases and J by 8 bases, and 9 bases separated the two germline ends. This CDR3 has 13 residues. The CDR3 loop is CASSLALGDEQFF. The CDR3 bases are TGCGCCAGCAGCTTGGCCTTGGGAGATGAGCAGTTCTTC.

The chain joins TRBV9 to TRBJ1-2, with D hard to call. The V and J ends lost 0 bases and 2 bases respectively, with 11 bases between them. From germline, CDR1 is SGDLS and CDR2 YYNGEE. The CDR3 extends over 15 amino acids. CDR3 protein: CASSVGNFRNYGYTF. CDR3 coding DNA: TGTGCCAGCAGCGTAGGTAACTTCCGAAACTATGGCTACACCTTC.

This chain joins TRBV6-5 and TRBJ2-7; perhaps TRBD2 as D (6 bases). Germline V gene lookup returns CDR1 MNHEY and CDR2 SVGAGI. This CDR3 has 14 amino acids. Trimming left V 6 bases short and J 1 base short, with 13 bases between. The CDR3 DNA reads as TGTGCCAGCAGAACCGGGGGTGAATCCTACGAGCAGTACTTC. Translated: CASRTGGESYEQYF.

The V call is TRBV7-9, the J call TRBJ1-2, with a tentative D call TRBD1 (6 bases). The CDR3 consists of 16 residues. Deletions cut 0 bases from V and 5 bases from J, with 16 bases between. Per the germline V gene, CDR1 is SEHNR and CDR2 is FQNEAQ (reference sequence). The DNA for the CDR3 is TGTGCCAGCAGCTTAGCCTGGGGACAAGGGTTATATGGCTACACCTTC. Translating gives CASSLAWGQGLYGYTF.

This clone was detected once. The chain joins TRBV2 to TRBJ2-5, with a possible D match to TRBD2 (5 bases). The CDR3 is 14 residues long. Trimming removed 5 bases from V and 2 bases from J, with 12 bases in between. Germline values: CDR1 SNHLY, CDR2 FYNNEI. CDR3 DNA: TGTGCCAGCAGTACCAGGACTGGACAAGAGACCCAGTACTTC. This codes for CASSTRTGQETQYF.

In this sample, this clone turned up once. The sample contains more than one DNA sequence encoding this CDR3. The V call is TRBV19, the J call TRBJ1-2; tentative D call: TRBD1 (6 bases). The CDR3 runs to 13 residues. The V gene lost 5 bases and the J gene lost 4 bases, with 11 bases spanning the gap. The germline V gene encodes CDR1 LNHDA and CDR2 SQIVND (reference sequence). CDR3 loop: CASSRGGLYGYTF. The CDR3 nucleotides are TGTGCCAGTAGTCGGGGGGGCCTCTATGGCTACACCTTC.

The chain recombines TRBV12-5 with TRBJ2-5; D is unclear. Germline CDR1 LGHNT, CDR2 FRNRAP. This CDR3 comprises 14 residues. Trimming removed 4 bases at V and 2 bases at J, with 11 bases between. The CDR3 spells CASGSSTPQETQYF. The CDR3 nucleotides are TGTGCTAGTGGTTCATCGACACCTCAAGAGACCCAGTACTTC.

The CDR3 protein is CASSDPRTLYNEQFF. Here the CDR3 DNA reads TGTGCCAGCAGCGACCCCCGGACTCTTTACAATGAGCAGTTCTTC. The chain recombines TRBV11-2 with TRBJ2-1; possible D gene TRBD2, 5 bases. V was shortened by 5 bases and J by 4 bases, with 15 bases between the two germline ends. The CDR3 spans 15 residues. The germline V gene has CDR1 SGHAT and CDR2 FQNNGV.

The chain uses TRBV6-5 and TRBJ1-2, with 8 bases that match TRBD1. Losses at the gene ends were 6 bases for V and 8 bases for J; bases not matched to a gene: 8. Germline CDR1 is MNHEY and CDR2 is SVGAGI. This CDR3 is built from 13 residues. The CDR3 nucleotides read TGTGCCAGCAGACGGACAGGGTCCTGGGGCTACACCTTC. Its translation: CASRRTGSWGYTF.

The V and J genes are TRBV30 and TRBJ2-3; 16 nucleotides match TRBD2. Germline trimming cut 6 bases from V and 4 bases from J; bases unmatched to any gene: 13. From germline, CDR1 is GTSNPN and CDR2 SVGIG (reference sequence). This CDR3 spans 18 amino acids. DNA for the CDR3: TGTGCCTGCACGGGGACTAGCGGGGGGGCCCTGGTCTCAGATACGCAGTATTTT. Residues: CACTGTSGGALVSDTQYF.

The V gene is TRBV6-4, the J gene TRBJ2-7; D is possibly TRBD2 (6 bases). The CDR3 is 19 amino acids. The germline V gene has CDR1 MRHNA and CDR2 SNTAGT. Trimming left V 0 bases short and J 0 bases short, with 21 bases between. This CDR3 reads CASSDSRDSKKQSSYEQYF. CDR3 in DNA: TGTGCCAGCAGTGACTCCCGGGACTCAAAAAAACAAAGCTCCTACGAGCAGTACTTC.

The chain is built from TRBV9 and TRBJ1-5; D unclear. V was trimmed by 0 bases and J by 3 bases, leaving 7 bases between them. Per the germline V gene, CDR1 is SGDLS and CDR2 is YYNGEE. The CDR3 covers 14 residues. CDR3 coding DNA: TGTGCCAGCAGCGTAGGGCAAGACAATCAGCCCCAGCATTTT. Its translation: CASSVGQDNQPQHF.

The CDR3 loop is CASRIGGTGELFF. The CDR3 DNA follows: TGTGCCAGCAGGATCGGGGGTACCGGGGAGCTGTTTTTT. The chain recombines TRBV27 with TRBJ2-2, with D possibly TRBD2 on 6 matching bases. The CDR3 has 13 residues. V lost 6 bases to trimming and J lost 5 bases, with 10 bases between them. CDR1 is MNHEY, CDR2 SMNVEV, per germline (reference sequence).

The chain employs TRBV7-9 and TRBJ2-2, with 7 bases that match TRBD2. The CDR3 runs to 14 residues. Germline V gene sequence: CDR1 SEHNR, CDR2 FQNEAQ (reference sequence). With 4 bases clipped from V and 5 bases from J, the junction kept 4 bases outside the gene matches. CDR3 nucleotide sequence: TGTGCCAGCAGCTGGGGGGGAGAAACCGGGGAGCTGTTTTTT. It codes for CASSWGGETGELFF. Filled out from reference TRBV7-9 and TRBJ2-2, the complete variable domain reads DTGVSQNPRHKITKRGQNVTFRCDPISEHNRLYWYRQTLGQGPEFLTYFQNEAQLEKSRLLSDRFSAERPKGSFSTLEIQRTEQGDSAMYLCASSWGGETGELFFGEGSRLTVL.

This chain joins TRBV3-1 (or the pseudogene TRBV3-2) and TRBJ1-1; D remains ambiguous. The CDR3 is 12 amino acids. Trimming pared 4 bases from V and 3 bases from J, leaving 6 bases between. Germline V CDR1 and CDR2: LGHDT, YNNKEL (reference sequence). CDR3 sequence reads: CASSLTDTEAFF. The DNA for the CDR3 is TGTGCCAGCAGCCTTACGGACACTGAAGCTTTCTTT.

The rearrangement uses TRBV29-1 and TRBJ1-2; D not resolved. V was trimmed by 3 bases and J by 6 bases, leaving 14 bases between them. The germline V gene encodes CDR1 SQVTM and CDR2 ANQGSEA. The CDR3 is 13 amino acids. CDR3 amino acids: CSVDRGQANGYTF. The CDR3 DNA follows: TGCAGCGTTGATAGAGGGCAGGCAAATGGCTACACCTTC.

The chain recombines TRBV7-4 with TRBJ1-4; D call uncertain. The CDR3 contains 18 residues. Germline V gene lookup returns CDR1 SGHVT and CDR2 SQSDAQ. V lost 6 bases, J lost 4 bases, and 24 bases lay in between. Here the CDR3 reads CASRFPHVPGAINEKLFF. CDR3 DNA sequence: TGTGCCAGCAGGTTCCCCCACGTCCCGGGAGCTATTAATGAAAAACTGTTTTTT.

The V gene is TRBV2, the J gene TRBJ2-3; tentatively, D is TRBD2 (6 bases). CDR1 is SNHLY, CDR2 FYNNEI, per germline. Trimming took 10 bases from V and 0 from J, leaving 14 bases between them. The CDR3 contains 14 residues. This CDR3 reads CATMTRHSTDTQYF. The CDR3 DNA is TGTGCCACCATGACTAGACATAGCACAGATACGCAGTATTTT.

This clone has just one count. This chain connects TRBV19 to TRBJ1-2; 7 bases are a match to TRBD1. Germline CDR1 LNHDA, CDR2 SQIVND (reference sequence). V shed 6 bases, J shed 7 bases, and the junction held 11 bases outside the gene matches. The CDR3 consists of 14 residues. The CDR3 sequence is CASSRPGQQVGYTF. The CDR3 bases are TGTGCCAGTAGCCGACCGGGACAGCAAGTTGGCTACACCTTC.

V usage is TRBV7-2 and J usage is TRBJ2-3; no definite D call. CDR3 length equals 14 residues. Trimming cost V 3 bases and J 1 base, with 8 bases left between them. Germline V gene data show CDR1 as SGHTA and CDR2 as FQGNSA. This CDR3 reads CASSLGSGTDTQYF. The DNA of the CDR3 is TGTGCCAGCAGCTTGGGCTCTGGCACAGATACGCAGTATTTT.

The rearrangement joins TRBV14 to TRBJ1-3, with D unclear. CDR1 and CDR2 from the germline V gene are SGHDN and FVKESK. The germline V and J ends were trimmed by 4 bases and 4 bases, with 8 bases remaining between them. The CDR3 loop spans 13 amino acids. The CDR3 DNA reads TGTGCCAGCAGCCCCACTGTGGGAAACACCATATATTTT. It translates to CASSPTVGNTIYF.

The chain combines TRBV6-1 with TRBJ2-4; possibly TRBD1 for D (6 bases). This CDR3 is 14 amino acids long. The germline V and J ends were trimmed by 3 bases and 4 bases, with 10 bases remaining between them. From germline, CDR1 is MNHNS and CDR2 SASEGT. The DNA for the CDR3 is TGTGCCAGCAGTGAGTGGGACACAAAAAACATTCAGTACTTC. Translation: CASSEWDTKNIQYF.

The V and J genes are TRBV7-2 and TRBJ1-5, with TRBD1 identical over 7 bases. Germline CDR1 SGHTA, CDR2 FQGNSA. The length of the CDR3 is 13 residues. Trimming removed 4 bases from V and 5 bases from J; junction bases left unmatched: 2. The CDR3 is CASSYQGDQPQHF. The CDR3 DNA is TGTGCCAGCAGCTATCAGGGGGATCAGCCCCAGCATTTT.

In this sample, this clone turned up once. The V gene is TRBV5-5, the J gene TRBJ2-7; 10 positions match TRBD2. CDR1 is SGHKS and CDR2 is YYEKEE in the germline V gene (reference sequence). V gave up 4 bases and J gave up 5 bases; unmatched junction bases: 6. The CDR3 contains 14 residues. The CDR3 region is CASSKAGGYDEQYF. Here the CDR3 DNA reads TGTGCCAGCAGCAAAGCGGGAGGGTACGACGAGCAGTACTTC.